The 21 T cell receptor beta chains below all came from one sample that was sequenced in a study of blood T cells in healthy people across ages. The second PCR ran roughly 7 to 12 cycles with a sample-barcoded 5' primer and J-beta primers. MiXCR was run by TCRdb on the 5' RACE reads, yielding one entry per CDR3 protein. Counted here are 550,000 to 700,000 distinct CDR3 sequences, roughly 28% occurring once; the ten biggest clones make up approximately 18%. Sequenced input: blood. These receptors were taken from a woman between 70 and 85 years old in good health.

The J gene is TRBJ1-4, the V gene TRBV2; D is undetermined. This CDR3 region has 14 residues. Per the germline V gene, CDR1 is SNHLY and CDR2 is FYNNEI. V dropped 6 bases and J dropped 8 bases, with 16 bases sitting between them. CDR3 nucleotides: TGTGCCAGCAGAAGGCAGTCAAGTCGGGAAAAACTGTTTTTT. Protein: CASRRQSSREKLFF. Using reference TRBV2 and TRBJ1-4 for the parts outside the CDR3, the full variable domain is EPEVTQTPSHQVTQMGQEVILRCVPISNHLYFYWYRQILGQKVEFLVSFYNNEISEKSEIFDDQFSVERPDGSNFTLKIRSTKLEDSAMYFCASRRQSSREKLFFGSGTQLSVL.

V is TRBV5-1 and J is TRBJ1-4; 7 bases agree with TRBD1. CDR1 and CDR2 (germline): SGHRS, YFSETQ. The CDR3 contains 14 residues. Trimming at V came to 4 bases and at J to 8 bases, leaving 8 bases not matched to a gene. The CDR3 protein is CASSQGQPGEKLFF. Here the CDR3 DNA reads TGCGCCAGCAGCCAGGGACAGCCGGGAGAAAAACTGTTTTTT.

This clonotype has only a few counts. V gene TRBV20-1 combines with J gene TRBJ2-5, with a possible D match to TRBD2 (6 bases). The J call could be wrong; TRBJ2-1 is a better fit for the DNA end. Germline assignment: CDR1 DFQATT and CDR2 SNEGSKA (reference sequence). The length of the CDR3 is 15 residues. The CDR3 DNA follows: TGCAGTGCTCAACTACTAGCAACCCCTGTCGATGAGCAGTTCTTC. It yields the protein CSAQLLATPVDEQFF.

The sample holds a few counts of this clonotype. The V and J genes are TRBV7-3 and TRBJ1-4; 8 positions agree with TRBD1. V was clipped by 5 bases and J by 5 bases; unmatched bases: 7. Germline assignment: CDR1 SGHTA and CDR2 FQGTGA. The CDR3 extends over 15 amino acids. CDR3 residues: CASSIGTGRNEKLFF. The CDR3, as DNA: TGTGCCAGCAGCATAGGGACAGGCAGAAATGAAAAACTGTTTTTT.

This chain uses TRBV14 with TRBJ1-1; D might be TRBD1 (6 bases). CDR1 and CDR2 from the germline V gene are SGHDN and FVKESK. V dropped 4 bases and J dropped 0 bases, with 15 bases sitting between them. The CDR3 totals 16 residues. The CDR3 nucleotides are TGTGCCAGCAGCCGGAACAGGGAACTAATGAACACTGAAGCTTTCTTT. This gives the protein CASSRNRELMNTEAFF.

This clonotype was counted a few times. The chain joins TRBV7-8 to TRBJ2-5; 9 nucleotides agree with TRBD2. The CDR3 contains 15 residues. The germline gives CDR1 SGHVS, CDR2 FQNEAQ. Trimming at V came to 5 bases and at J to 2 bases, leaving 6 bases not matched to a gene. Here the CDR3 DNA reads TGTGCCAGCAGCATACAGGGACTAGCTCAAGAGACCCAGTACTTC. Translating it yields CASSIQGLAQETQYF.

Points on this clonotype: Germline is not matched at one junction end, which may reflect a read error. The chain links TRBV12-3 or TRBV12-4 to TRBJ2-5; possibly TRBD1 or TRBD2 for D (6 bases each). The CDR3 extends over 14 amino acids. The CDR3 region has the DNA TGTGCCAGCAGTTTAGCCGGGGGCCAAGAGGCCCAGTGCTTC. Amino acids: CASSLAGGQEAQCF.

This clonotype was counted only a few times. V and J are TRBV2 and TRBJ2-3; tentative D call: TRBD2 (6 bases). The CDR3 length is 14 residues. The V gene's germline CDR1 is SNHLY and CDR2 FYNNEI. The V end was cut by 4 bases, the J end by 1 base, with 9 bases between. The CDR3 sequence is CASSAGVRTDTQYF. In DNA, the CDR3 is TGTGCCAGCAGTGCGGGGGTGCGCACAGATACGCAGTATTTT.

In its sample, this clonotype was seen a few times. The chain is built from TRBV2 and TRBJ2-5, with D unresolved. The germline gives CDR1 SNHLY, CDR2 FYNNEI. The CDR3 loop spans 15 amino acids. Between the trimmed V and J ends, which lost 5 bases and 2 bases, there was a span of 15 bases. CDR3 sequence: CASSRVDGAQETQYF. The CDR3 coding sequence is TGTGCCAGCAGTCGGGTGGACGGTGCTCAAGAGACCCAGTACTTC.

This clonotype has only a few counts. DNA of the CDR3: TGTGCCAGCTCACCATTAGCGGGGGACCTCAATGAGCAGTTCTTC. It codes for CASSPLAGDLNEQFF. This chain uses TRBV18 with TRBJ2-1; TRBD2 matches at 9 bases. CDR3 length: 15 residues. Germline lookup yields CDR1 KGHSH and CDR2 LQKENI. The J segment lost 6 bases and the V segment lost 2 bases, leaving 5 bases of the junction unmatched.

This chain joins TRBV29-1 and TRBJ2-5, with TRBD1 matching 7 bases. CDR3 length: 15 amino acids. Germline assignment: CDR1 SQVTM and CDR2 ANQGSEA. The V segment lost 4 bases and the J segment 3 bases; nucleotides outside the gene matches: 11. CDR3 sequence reads: CSVGRGTGVKETQYF. CDR3 nucleotides: TGCAGCGTTGGCCGGGGCACAGGGGTAAAAGAGACCCAGTACTTC. The full variable domain, with the rest looked up from reference TRBV29-1 and TRBJ2-5, is SAVISQKPSRDICQRGTSLTIQCQVDSQVTMMFWYRQQPGQSLTLIATANQGSEATYESGFVIDKFPISRPNLTFSTLTVSNMSPEDSSIYLCSVGRGTGVKETQYFGPGTRLLVL.

This clonotype was seen only a few times. The chain combines TRBV29-1 with TRBJ2-1; 9 nucleotides line up with TRBD2. V lost 6 bases to trimming and J lost 10 bases; unmatched junction nucleotides: 16. The germline V gene encodes CDR1 SQVTM and CDR2 ANQGSEA. This CDR3 has 15 amino acids. CDR3 region: CSVTNPAGGVGEQFF. The CDR3 nucleotides are TGCAGCGTGACCAACCCAGCGGGGGGTGTTGGCGAGCAGTTCTTC.

This rearrangement joins TRBV29-1 to TRBJ2-4, with 10 bases lining up with TRBD2. This CDR3 has 15 amino acids. With V trimmed by 6 bases and J by 0 bases, 5 bases remained unmatched. CDR1 and CDR2 from the germline V gene are SQVTM and ANQGSEA. CDR3 loop: CSVSRTSGAKNIQYF. The CDR3 DNA sequence: TGCAGCGTCTCGCGGACTAGCGGAGCCAAAAACATTCAGTACTTC. Supplemented by reference TRBV29-1 and TRBJ2-4, the full variable domain reads SAVISQKPSRDICQRGTSLTIQCQVDSQVTMMFWYRQQPGQSLTLIATANQGSEATYESGFVIDKFPISRPNLTFSTLTVSNMSPEDSSIYLCSVSRTSGAKNIQYFGAGTRLSVL.

The rearrangement joins TRBV12-3 or TRBV12-4 to TRBJ1-5; 7 nucleotides match TRBD1. Losses at the gene ends were 4 bases for V and 7 bases for J; bases not matched to a gene: 10. The CDR3 has 15 residues. CDR3 loop: CASSSTGAPGQPQHF. CDR3 sequence (DNA): TGTGCCAGCAGTTCAACAGGGGCCCCAGGGCAGCCCCAGCATTTT.

This clonotype was counted many times. CDR3 loop: CASSQPPYYEQYF. CDR3 sequence (DNA): TGTGCCAGCAGCCAACCACCATACTACGAGCAGTACTTC. The chain joins TRBV4-2 to TRBJ2-7; D ambiguous. Trimming took off 2 bases at V and 3 bases at J, with 8 bases between the two ends. Germline CDR1 is LGHNA and CDR2 is YNFKEQ. The CDR3 spans 13 residues.

The CDR3, as DNA: TGCAGTGCTAAACCATTCGACAGGGGGCTGAGGGAGACCCAGTACTTC. Translation: CSAKPFDRGLRETQYF. This rearrangement joins TRBV20-1 to TRBJ2-5, with TRBD1 identical over 10 bases. J gave up 5 bases and V 4 bases, and 13 bases lay outside the gene matches. Germline CDR1 is DFQATT and CDR2 is SNEGSKA (reference sequence). This CDR3 spans 16 amino acids.

The chain recombines TRBV6-1 with TRBJ2-1; D unclear. The germline gives CDR1 MNHNS, CDR2 SASEGT. The ends were cut back, 0 bases at V and 3 bases at J, with 6 bases in the middle. The CDR3 contains 14 residues. DNA for the CDR3: TGTGCCAGCAGTGAAGCGACTCTCTACAATGAGCAGTTCTTC. Translating gives CASSEATLYNEQFF.

The V gene is TRBV6-2 or TRBV6-3, the J gene TRBJ2-5, with a possible D match to TRBD2 (6 bases). This CDR3 is built from 13 residues. Germline V gene sequence: CDR1 MNHEY, CDR2 SVGEGT. The V end lost 7 bases, the J end lost 7 bases, and 16 bases lay between the germline ends. The DNA of the CDR3 is TGTGCCAGCACCGGGACTCCCACAAGGACCCAGTACTTC. This codes for CASTGTPTRTQYF.

The sample holds a few counts of this clonotype. This chain joins TRBV6-4 and TRBJ2-3, with a possible D match to TRBD1 (5 bases). Germline values: CDR1 MRHNA, CDR2 SNTAGT. The length of the CDR3 is 15 residues. Trimming removed 7 bases from V and 3 bases from J, with 17 bases in between. CDR3 amino acids: CASTSSDSPTDTQYF. The CDR3 coding sequence is TGTGCCAGCACCTCCTCAGACAGCCCAACAGATACGCAGTATTTT.

J is TRBJ2-3 and V is TRBV20-1; possibly TRBD1 or TRBD2 for D (6 bases each). This CDR3 is built from 15 residues. Germline V gene lookup returns CDR1 DFQATT and CDR2 SNEGSKA (reference sequence). V gave up 0 bases and J gave up 9 bases, with 19 bases separating them. CDR3 in DNA: TGCAGTGCTAGAGATGGCGGGGACACAACTGGGACGCAGTATTTT. Translation: CSARDGGDTTGTQYF.

This clonotype was detected many times. V gene TRBV6-2 or TRBV6-3 combines with J gene TRBJ2-1, with TRBD2 matching 15 bases. CDR1 is MNHEY and CDR2 is SVGEGT in the germline V gene. The CDR3 length is 18 residues. Germline trimming cut 6 bases from V and 2 bases from J; bases unmatched to any gene: 8. CDR3 DNA: TGTGCCAGCAGCGAAACCGGGACTAGCGGGGGGACCTACAATGAGCAGTTCTTC. Protein product: CASSETGTSGGTYNEQFF.